This T cell receptor beta chain is from a study of shared clonotypes between healthy human individuals. Study observations and caveats: It was expected that sequencing depth would affect clonotype sharing among donors.

This clone was detected only a few times. Its antigen is unknown. Healthy HIV-negative adults without recent acute infections or vaccinations served as donors. Those who donated, Caucasian adults without exception, all lived in Nashville, Tennessee. DNA input for the unsorted PBMC replicate PCRs was about 300 ng, 25,000 to 35,000 T cell genomes. Profiling relied on immunoSEQ multiplex PCR, and the TCRdb table lists in-frame clones only, not all of them. This sample has approximately 500,000 clones, with around four fifths found just once. Germline CDR1 is SGHNT and CDR2 is YYREEE (reference sequence). This CDR3 spans 13 amino acids. Deletions cut 4 bases from V and 3 bases from J, with 8 bases between.

The source material was PBMCs. This clonotype was sampled from a woman in her thirties or forties in good health. Some clones in this sample may be carry-over from other donors' samples. V gene TRBV5-4 combines with J gene TRBJ2-4; no firm D call. This CDR3 is CASSHPDKNIQYF. Written as DNA, the CDR3 is TGTGCCAGCAGCCACCCCGACAAAAACATTCAGTACTTC.